Presented here are 16 T cell receptor beta chains from one specimen sequenced in a study of identifying expanded T cells in peripheral blood (dated by TCRdb to between 2017 and 2020). Preparation of the library involved the immunoSEQ multiplex PCR assay. The source is immuneACCESS, and TCRdb retained only in-frame sequences with V and J called. Part of the clones is not carried over; for the studies checked, unresolved V genes explain less than half of this, and the remainder is unexplained. The sample table lists about 82,000 clones, roughly 90% of them with a count of one. Together, the top ten hold less than 9.5% of the sample. Specimen: blood. These receptors were obtained from a person aged 18 to 75 in good health.

The gene calls are TRBV7-2 and TRBJ1-3; D might be TRBD1 (5 bases). There are 15 residues in the CDR3. V was pared by 1 base and J by 3 bases, with 10 bases between. CDR1 is SGHTA and CDR2 is FQGNSA in the germline V gene. The CDR3 sequence: CASSLEAGYGNTIYF. For the CDR3, the DNA is TGTGCCAGCAGCTTAGAGGCAGGGTATGGAAACACCATATATTTT.

This clone was seen once. The sample contains more than one DNA sequence encoding this CDR3. The J gene is TRBJ1-2, the V gene TRBV20-1; possible D gene TRBD1, 5 bases. The CDR3 runs to 11 residues. The V gene's germline CDR1 is DFQATT and CDR2 SNEGSKA (reference sequence). The V gene lost 6 bases and the J gene lost 4 bases, with 9 bases spanning the gap. In DNA, the CDR3 is TGCAGTGCCCGGGGGAGCTATGGCTACACCTTC. Its translation: CSARGSYGYTF.

The chain combines TRBV21-1 with TRBJ1-1. TRBV21-1 is marked as a pseudogene. CDR3 length: 15 residues. CDR3 in amino acids: CASSKDRGENTEAFF. CDR3 bases: TGTGCCAGCAGCAAAGATCGGGGGGAGAACACTGAAGCTTTCTTT.

This chain links TRBV29-1 with TRBJ1-5; 8 nucleotides agree with TRBD1. The germline V gene has CDR1 SQVTM and CDR2 ANQGSEA. V lost 4 bases, J lost 7 bases, and 6 bases stayed unmatched. This CDR3 contains 13 residues. The CDR3 DNA is TGCAGCGTTGGCAGGGGGCAGGGGCAGCCCCAGCATTTT. It codes for CSVGRGQGQPQHF.

The CDR3 protein is CASSLDLGGGRNQPQHF. CDR3 in DNA: TGTGCCAGCAGCTTAGATTTGGGAGGGGGCCGGAATCAGCCCCAGCATTTT. V usage is TRBV11-2 and J usage is TRBJ1-5, with 7 bases matching TRBD1. CDR1 is SGHAT, CDR2 FQNNGV, per germline. The J segment lost 4 bases and the V segment lost 0 bases, leaving 9 bases of the junction unmatched. The CDR3 contains 17 residues. Variable domain in full (rest from reference TRBV11-2 and TRBJ1-5): EAGVAQSPRYKIIEKRQSVAFWCNPISGHATLYWYQQILGQGPKLLIQFQNNGVVDDSQLPKDRFSAERLKGVDSTLKIQPAKLEDSAVYLCASSLDLGGGRNQPQHFGDGTRLSIL.

The genes are TRBV5-4 and TRBJ2-1; D is unresolved. The V and J ends lost 0 bases and 0 bases respectively, with 7 bases between them. Germline CDR1 SGHNT, CDR2 YYREEE (reference sequence). The CDR3 totals 15 residues. CDR3 coding DNA: TGTGCCAGCAGCTTGGGACGGAGCTCCTACAATGAGCAGTTCTTC. This translates into CASSLGRSSYNEQFF. The full variable domain, with the rest looked up from reference TRBV5-4 and TRBJ2-1, is ETGVTQSPTHLIKTRGQQVTLRCSSQSGHNTVSWYQQALGQGPQFIFQYYREEENGRGNFPPRFSGLQFPNYSSELNVNALELDDSALYLCASSLGRSSYNEQFFGPGTRLTVL.

This chain joins TRBV19 and TRBJ1-2, with TRBD1 as a possible D gene (5 bases). The germline V gene has CDR1 LNHDA and CDR2 SQIVND (reference sequence). Trimming cost V 0 bases and J 4 bases, with 6 bases left between them. The length of the CDR3 is 13 residues. The CDR3 nucleotides read TGTGCCAGTAGTATAGAGGGGGGCTATGGCTACACCTTC. Translating gives CASSIEGGYGYTF.

The chain joins TRBV11-3 to TRBJ1-1, with D possibly matching TRBD1 (6 bases). CDR3 length: 13 amino acids. Trimming pared 4 bases from V and 1 base from J, leaving 7 bases between. CDR1 and CDR2 from the germline V gene are SGHNT and YENEEA. The CDR3 loop is CASSWTANTEAFF. The CDR3 DNA reads TGTGCCAGCAGCTGGACAGCGAACACTGAAGCTTTCTTT.

The chain is built from TRBV6-1 and TRBJ1-1, with a tentative D call TRBD1 (6 bases). CDR1 and CDR2 from the germline V gene are MNHNS and SASEGT. V dropped 7 bases and J dropped 0 bases, with 9 bases sitting between them. This CDR3 has 13 residues. The CDR3 sequence: CASNPGVNTEAFF. Here the CDR3 DNA reads TGTGCCAGCAACCCAGGGGTGAACACTGAAGCTTTCTTT.

This chain links TRBV7-2 with TRBJ2-5; D gene uncertain. CDR1 is SGHTA and CDR2 is FQGNSA in the germline V gene. The length of the CDR3 is 15 residues. With 2 bases removed from V and 2 bases from J, the gap between germline ends came to 12 bases. The CDR3 DNA sequence: TGTGCCAGCAGCTTAACTCGGACCGTACAAGAGACCCAGTACTTC. It codes for CASSLTRTVQETQYF.

CDR3 residues: CASRGQGVFETQYF. The CDR3 DNA reads TGTGCCAGCAGGGGACAGGGGGTTTTTGAGACCCAGTACTTC. The rearrangement joins TRBV2 to TRBJ2-5; 11 bases match TRBD1. The CDR3 spans 14 residues. CDR1 and CDR2 from the germline V gene are SNHLY and FYNNEI. V shed 6 bases and J 5 bases; nucleotides not matched to a gene: 5.

V is TRBV19 and J is TRBJ1-2, with D maybe TRBD1 (5 bases). Trimming took 8 bases from V and 4 from J, leaving 17 bases between them. This CDR3 spans 14 amino acids. Germline V gives CDR1 LNHDA, CDR2 SQIVND (reference sequence). As DNA, the CDR3 is TGTGCCAGTGAGCCTCGCCAGGGCCCCTATGGCTACACCTTC. Translation: CASEPRQGPYGYTF. Complete variable domain (other parts from reference TRBV19 and TRBJ1-2): DGGITQSPKYLFRKEGQNVTLSCEQNLNHDAMYWYRQDPGQGLRLIYYSQIVNDFQKGDIAEGYSVSREKKESFPLTVTSAQKNPTAFYLCASEPRQGPYGYTFGSGTRLTVV.

The V and J genes are TRBV28 and TRBJ1-4; 9 positions agree with TRBD1. Per germline, CDR1 MDHEN and CDR2 SYDVKM. The trim removed 1 base at V and 4 bases at J, leaving 1 base unmatched. The CDR3 has 15 amino acids. The CDR3 DNA sequence: TGTGCCAGCAGTTTATTGGACAGGGGTAATGAAAAACTGTTTTTT. Translating gives CASSLLDRGNEKLFF.

The chain is built from TRBV4-3 and TRBJ2-7; 7 bases match TRBD2. Looked up from germline, CDR1 is LGHNA and CDR2 is YSLEER. CDR3 length: 15 residues. Trimming took 1 base from V and 5 from J; bases not matched to a gene: 8. The CDR3: CASSQGGRERDEQYF. In DNA form, the CDR3 reads TGCGCCAGCAGCCAAGGAGGGCGGGAGAGGGACGAGCAGTACTTC.

This chain joins TRBV10-1 and TRBJ2-2; tentatively, D is TRBD1 or TRBD2 (5 bases each). Germline V CDR1 and CDR2: WNHNN, SYGVQD (reference sequence). The CDR3 length is 14 residues. V shed 8 bases and J shed 0 bases, with 10 bases lying between them. DNA for the CDR3: TGCGCCAGCTGTCGGGACCCGAACACCGGGGAGCTGTTTTTT. Its protein is CASCRDPNTGELFF.

This clone was counted between two and nine times. V usage is TRBV7-9 and J usage is TRBJ1-2; D gene uncertain. There are 13 residues in the CDR3. Between the trimmed V and J ends, which lost 11 bases and 2 bases, there was a span of 15 bases. In germline, CDR1 is SEHNR, CDR2 FQNEAQ (reference sequence). The CDR3 sequence: CAAQTRVNYGYTF. The CDR3 bases are TGTGCCGCCCAAACGAGAGTCAACTATGGCTACACCTTC.